A single sample gave rise to the 21 T cell receptor beta chains below, sequenced in a study of beta chain features in type 1 diabetes. Antigen specificity for these receptors is unknown. Study-level points and caveats: TCRB CDR3s from Type 1 diabetes patients were moderately but significantly shorter in all four CD4+ subsets.

Expressed TCRB transcripts were sequenced because the entire RNA isolate underwent reverse transcription. Assay used: immunoSEQ multiplex PCR; TCRdb lists only in-frame clones, some missing. Of 600,000 to 700,000 clones listed, around 15% are singletons. The sample consisted of naive CD4+ T cells from blood. The source is a man aged 18 to 30 with type 1 diabetes.

This clone was counted only a few times. The junction differs from germline at one of its ends, possibly a read error. The chain joins TRBV7-7 to TRBJ2-7; TRBD2 agrees at 8 bases. The CDR3 covers 13 residues. CDR1 and CDR2 (germline): SSHAT, FNYEAQ (reference sequence). CDR3 amino acids: CASSLRGGYEQYF. CDR3 bases: TGTGCTAGCAGCCTTCGGGGGGGCTACGAGCAGTACTTC.

This chain connects TRBV30 to TRBJ1-1; the D is unclear. This CDR3 has 10 residues. V lost 2 bases to trimming and J lost 11 bases, with 9 bases between them. Germline V gene lookup returns CDR1 GTSNPN and CDR2 SVGIG (reference sequence). The CDR3 DNA sequence: TGTGCCTGGAGTTCTGTCTACGCTTTCTTT. Protein product: CAWSSVYAFF.

This chain links TRBV29-1 with TRBJ2-5, with D unclear. The germline CDR1 and CDR2 sequences are SQVTM and ANQGSEA. This CDR3 is 10 amino acids long. V shed 6 bases and J shed 4 bases, with 6 bases lying between them. The CDR3 bases are TGCAGCGTGACCGGAGAGACCCAGTACTTC. Translating gives CSVTGETQYF.

The chain couples TRBV9 to TRBJ2-2, with unresolved D. CDR1 and CDR2 from the germline V gene are SGDLS and YYNGEE. The CDR3 length is 15 residues. The ends were cut back, 1 base at V and 0 bases at J, with 7 bases in the middle. CDR3 sequence: CASSVHIANTGELFF. In DNA form, the CDR3 reads TGTGCCAGCAGCGTACATATCGCGAACACCGGGGAGCTGTTTTTT.

The CDR3 DNA follows: TGTGCCAGCAGCTACGGGACAGGGATGGGAACCTTC. It translates to CASSYGTGMGTF. This chain links TRBV5-6 with TRBJ1-2; 9 nucleotides align to TRBD1. From germline, CDR1 is SGHDT and CDR2 YYEEEE. With 3 bases clipped from V and 14 bases from J, the junction kept 8 bases outside the gene matches. The CDR3 is made up of 12 amino acids. Based on the CDR3 plus reference TRBV5-6 and TRBJ1-2, the full variable domain is DAGVTQSPTHLIKTRGQQVTLRCSPKSGHDTVSWYQQALGQGPQFIFQYYEEEERQRGNFPDRFSGHQFPNYSSELNVNALLLGDSALYLCASSYGTGMGTFGSGTRLTVV.

The chain employs TRBV23-1 and TRBJ1-6; D is uncertain. TRBV23-1 is marked as an open reading frame, function uncertain. The CDR3 has 16 amino acids. The V gene lost 10 bases and the J gene lost 4 bases, with 20 bases spanning the gap. The DNA of the CDR3 is TGCGCCAACCCTGGACCCCAGAACGGGTATAATTCACCCCTCCACTTT. As protein: CANPGPQNGYNSPLHF.

This chain joins TRBV5-1 and TRBJ2-5; 9 bases match TRBD1. Germline CDR1 and CDR2: SGHRS and YFSETQ. This CDR3 comprises 17 residues. The trim removed 4 bases at V and 4 bases at J, leaving 14 bases unmatched. CDR3 coding DNA: TGCGCCAGCAGCATCCGGGACAGGGATAACGTAAGAGAGACCCAGTACTTC. Translating it yields CASSIRDRDNVRETQYF.

As to this clone: The same CDR3 can be traced to other DNA sequences in this sample. The chain is built from TRBV7-2 and TRBJ1-2; no reliable D call. The CDR3 loop spans 12 amino acids. The germline V and J ends were trimmed by 5 bases and 5 bases, with 9 bases remaining between them. Germline V gene data show CDR1 as SGHTA and CDR2 as FQGNSA. The CDR3 nucleotides are TGTGCCAGCAGCCCCACCGGGTATGGCTACACCTTC. This gives the protein CASSPTGYGYTF.

V and J are TRBV14 and TRBJ2-5; D is uncertain. Germline-derived CDR1 and CDR2 are SGHDN and FVKESK. The CDR3 runs 14 residues. V shed 3 bases and J shed 4 bases, with 12 bases lying between them. DNA for the CDR3: TGTGCCAGCAGCCATCCTGGGCCGACAGAGACCCAGTACTTC. Protein product: CASSHPGPTETQYF.

This clone was seen a handful of times. The chain has TRBV7-6 and TRBJ2-1; a weak D match, TRBD1 (5 bases). V shed 1 base and J shed 5 bases, with 12 bases lying between them. The CDR3 runs to 15 residues. Germline V CDR1 and CDR2: SGHVS, FNYEAQ. The DNA of the CDR3 is TGTGCCAGCAGCTTAGGAGACAGACACGACAATGAGCAGTTCTTC. It encodes CASSLGDRHDNEQFF.

This clone appeared a few times. CDR3 in DNA: TGCAGTGCTGCGAGGTACAATGAGCAGTTCTTC. Its translation is CSAARYNEQFF. The chain links TRBV20-1 to TRBJ2-1; D remains unclear. CDR1 and CDR2 (germline): DFQATT, SNEGSKA (reference sequence). V was trimmed by 5 bases and J by 4 bases, leaving 6 bases between them. CDR3 length equals 11 residues.

J is TRBJ1-5 and V is TRBV6-5; D gene unclear. The CDR3 totals 15 residues. Trimming removed 6 bases at V and 6 bases at J, with 18 bases between. Per the germline V gene, CDR1 is MNHEY and CDR2 is SVGAGI. The CDR3 nucleotides read TGTGCCAGCAGCTCTACACAGACTAGCCTTCAGCCCCAGCATTTT. Translating it yields CASSSTQTSLQPQHF.

There are a few counts of this clone. CDR3 sequence: CATRTSGGTSTDTQYF. The CDR3 DNA reads as TGTGCCACCAGAACTAGCGGGGGGACCAGCACAGATACGCAGTATTTT. The V and J genes are TRBV15 and TRBJ2-3, with 12 bases identical to TRBD2. Looked up from germline, CDR1 is LNHNV and CDR2 is YYDKDF (reference sequence). V gave up 6 bases and J gave up 0 bases; unmatched junction bases: 4. CDR3 length: 16 residues.

Written as DNA, the CDR3 is TGTGCCAGCCCGGTGAACACTGAAGCTTTCTTT. Its translation: CASPVNTEAFF. The genes are TRBV27 and TRBJ1-1, with no clear D. The CDR3 length is 11 residues. CDR1 is MNHEY and CDR2 is SMNVEV in the germline V gene (reference sequence). V was clipped by 8 bases and J by 0 bases, with 4 bases between them.

V gene TRBV6-5 combines with J gene TRBJ2-1, with TRBD2 identical over 7 bases. Germline CDR1 MNHEY, CDR2 SVGAGI. The CDR3 spans 15 residues. V lost 8 bases, J lost 2 bases, and 9 bases stayed unmatched. The CDR3 DNA reads TGTGCCAGCTCCCGAGCTAGCGGAACCTACAATGAGCAGTTCTTC. Residues: CASSRASGTYNEQFF.

This clone has only a few counts. The J gene is TRBJ2-1, the V gene TRBV5-1, with D possibly TRBD2 on 5 matching bases. Trimming removed 1 base at V and 9 bases at J, with 11 bases between. The CDR3 length is 13 residues. CDR1 is SGHRS and CDR2 is YFSETQ in the germline V gene. For the CDR3, the DNA is TGCGCCAGCAGCTTGAGAACTAGTGCTGAGCAGTTCTTC. Residues: CASSLRTSAEQFF. The complete variable domain, with remaining parts taken from reference TRBV5-1 and TRBJ2-1, reads KAGVTQTPRYLIKTRGQQVTLSCSPISGHRSVSWYQQTPGQGLQFLFEYFSETQRNKGNFPGRFSGRQFSNSRSEMNVSTLELGDSALYLCASSLRTSAEQFFGPGTRLTVL.

This clone occurred a few times. The rearrangement uses TRBV30 and TRBJ2-5; TRBD1 matches at 9 bases. The germline V gene encodes CDR1 GTSNPN and CDR2 SVGIG (reference sequence). With V trimmed by 2 bases and J by 5 bases, 9 bases remained unmatched. The CDR3 is 15 amino acids. The CDR3 nucleotides read TGTGCCTGGAGTAGGGGGACAGGGTTTTTGGAGACCCAGTACTTC. This codes for CAWSRGTGFLETQYF.

This clone has just a few counts. In the same sample, other DNA sequences code for this CDR3. The genes are TRBV5-6 and TRBJ2-3, with TRBD2 as a possible D gene (7 bases). The V and J ends lost 1 base and 6 bases respectively, with 18 bases between them. CDR3 length equals 16 residues. The germline CDR1 and CDR2 sequences are SGHDT and YYEEEE. The CDR3 reads CASSLSGGQDTDTQYF. CDR3 nucleotide sequence: TGTGCCAGCAGCTTGTCCGGGGGGCAAGACACGGATACGCAGTATTTT.

This clone was recorded a few times. This rearrangement joins TRBV25-1 to TRBJ2-5, with 9 bases lining up with TRBD1. The CDR3 runs 15 residues. J lost 2 bases, V lost 3 bases, and 4 bases had no gene match. The germline V gene has CDR1 MGHDK and CDR2 SYGVNS. The CDR3 protein is CASSETGGGQETQYF. Written as DNA, the CDR3 is TGTGCCAGCAGTGAGACAGGGGGGGGACAAGAGACCCAGTACTTC.

This clone has more than one count but fewer than ten. CDR3 loop: CASSETGEDKLFF. CDR3 DNA sequence: TGTGCCAGCAGCGAAACAGGGGAGGACAAACTGTTTTTT. The gene calls are TRBV6-1 and TRBJ1-4; TRBD1 matches 7 bases. The CDR3 is 13 residues long. CDR1 MNHNS and CDR2 SASEGT come from the germline V gene. The junction had 9 bases not matched to a gene; V was cut back by 6 bases and J by 11 bases.

The chain's CDR3 is CAWSVGPAQGEGEKLFF. CDR3 nucleotide sequence: TGTGCCTGGAGTGTAGGTCCCGCTCAGGGGGAAGGTGAAAAACTGTTTTTT. The chain employs TRBV30 and TRBJ1-4; 7 nucleotides align to TRBD1. This CDR3 contains 17 residues. With V trimmed by 0 bases and J by 7 bases, 14 bases remained unmatched. Germline V gives CDR1 GTSNPN, CDR2 SVGIG (reference sequence).